These 24 T cell receptor beta chains share one sample of origin, sequenced in a study of graft-versus-host responses after intestinal transplantation. These receptors have no identified antigens. Method: immunoSEQ multiplex PCR; TCRdb's copy keeps in-frame clones and lacks some. The sample holds more than 65,000 clones, 85% to 95% seen once. The sample was unstimulated CD8+ T cells sorted from spleen or lymph node cells, taken before intestinal transplant. These receptors all stem from a human donor who received an intestinal transplant.

A note on this clone: One end of the junction does not line up with germline, which may come from a read error. This sequence joins TRBV10-1 and TRBJ2-2, with a possible D match to TRBD2 (5 bases). The CDR3 is 15 residues long. In germline, CDR1 is WNHNN, CDR2 SYGVQD (reference sequence). Here the CDR3 reads CASTRGRWIHRGAVF. The DNA of the CDR3 is TGCGCCAGCACGAGAGGGCGGTGGATACACCGGGGAGCTGTTTTT.

The table lists this clone with a count of one. V gene TRBV27 combines with J gene TRBJ2-7; D perhaps matches TRBD1 (6 bases). V gave up 2 bases and J gave up 2 bases, with 13 bases separating them. Germline V CDR1 and CDR2: MNHEY, SMNVEV (reference sequence). This CDR3 has 15 residues. The CDR3 spells CASSLGWDKTYEQYF. CDR3 sequence (DNA): TGTGCCAGCAGTTTAGGTTGGGACAAGACCTACGAGCAGTACTTC.

The chain uses TRBV10-3 and TRBJ2-7; no definite D call. V was cut by 3 bases and J by 2 bases, with 11 bases left in between. CDR3 length equals 14 residues. Per the germline V gene, CDR1 is ENHRY and CDR2 is SYGVKD. CDR3: CAISDITFAYEQYF. As DNA, the CDR3 is TGTGCCATCAGTGATATTACTTTCGCCTACGAGCAGTACTTC.

The V and J genes are TRBV28 and TRBJ1-5; D call uncertain. The CDR3 runs to 14 residues. The germline gives CDR1 MDHEN, CDR2 SYDVKM. Trimming took off 5 bases at V and 2 bases at J, with 10 bases between the two ends. The DNA of the CDR3 is TGTGCCAGCAGTCCCTATGTCGGCAATCAGCCCCAGCATTTT. This sequence encodes CASSPYVGNQPQHF. The complete variable domain, with remaining parts taken from reference TRBV28 and TRBJ1-5, reads DVKVTQSSRYLVKRTGEKVFLECVQDMDHENMFWYRQDPGLGLRLIYFSYDVKMKEKGDIPEGYSVSREKKERFSLILESASTNQTSMYLCASSPYVGNQPQHFGDGTRLSIL.

The V call is TRBV5-4, the J call TRBJ2-1, with TRBD2 identical over 11 bases. The CDR3 loop spans 16 amino acids. From germline, CDR1 is SGHNT and CDR2 YYREEE (reference sequence). After removal of 3 bases from V and 3 bases from J, the junction contained 5 bases not matched to a gene. The CDR3 spells CASSSLAGGRYNEQFF. The CDR3 DNA reads as TGTGCCAGCAGCTCTTTAGCGGGAGGGCGCTACAATGAGCAGTTCTTC.

This clone was observed a single time. The chain's CDR3 is CASSFDRGHEEQFF. The CDR3 DNA follows: TGTGCCAGCAGTTTTGACAGGGGGCATGAGGAGCAGTTCTTC. This sequence joins TRBV28 and TRBJ2-1; 10 positions match TRBD1. Germline lookup yields CDR1 MDHEN and CDR2 SYDVKM. J gave up 10 bases and V 3 bases, and 6 bases lay outside the gene matches. This CDR3 has 14 residues.

This chain connects TRBV6-5 to TRBJ1-2; TRBD1 matches at 9 bases. The length of the CDR3 is 15 residues. The junction had 6 bases not matched to a gene; V was cut back by 2 bases and J by 5 bases. Germline CDR1 is MNHEY and CDR2 is SVGAGI. The DNA for the CDR3 is TGTGCCAGCAGTTACGAGGGGACAGGGATTTATGGCTACACCTTC. Residues: CASSYEGTGIYGYTF.

V usage is TRBV2 and J usage is TRBJ1-6; D may be TRBD1 (5 bases). V was shortened by 3 bases and J by 0 bases, with 9 bases between the two germline ends. This CDR3 region has 16 residues. Germline V lookup: CDR1 SNHLY, CDR2 FYNNEI. CDR3 DNA: TGTGCCAGCAGTGAGGGGCAGGCCTCCTATAATTCACCCCTCCACTTT. Its translation is CASSEGQASYNSPLHF.

The rearrangement joins TRBV27 to TRBJ1-5; TRBD1 is a possible D gene (6 bases). This CDR3 has 12 amino acids. The germline V gene has CDR1 MNHEY and CDR2 SMNVEV (reference sequence). Trimming pared 5 bases from V and 7 bases from J, leaving 9 bases between. This chain's CDR3 is CASSPRGQPQHF. DNA for the CDR3: TGTGCCAGCAGTCCCAGGGGACAGCCCCAGCATTTT.

The V gene is TRBV7-8, the J gene TRBJ2-5, with D possibly matching TRBD1 (5 bases). This CDR3 contains 16 residues. Per germline, CDR1 SGHVS and CDR2 FQNEAQ. The V end lost 1 base, the J end lost 0 bases, and 12 bases lay between the germline ends. CDR3 residues: CASSLEWKDNQETQYF. As DNA, the CDR3 is TGTGCCAGCAGCTTAGAATGGAAGGACAACCAAGAGACCCAGTACTTC.

The chain combines TRBV7-9 with TRBJ1-4; 8 positions match TRBD1. CDR3 length equals 14 residues. The trim removed 7 bases at V and 8 bases at J, leaving 9 bases unmatched. In germline, CDR1 is SEHNR, CDR2 FQNEAQ (reference sequence). CDR3 protein: CASIAGTGPEKLFF. The CDR3 DNA sequence: TGTGCCAGCATCGCCGGGACAGGCCCCGAAAAACTGTTTTTT.

The genes are TRBV27 and TRBJ2-3; no definite D call. CDR3 length equals 16 residues. The germline gives CDR1 MNHEY, CDR2 SMNVEV (reference sequence). The V end was cut by 3 bases, the J end by 2 bases, with 15 bases between. In DNA, the CDR3 is TGTGCCAGCAGTTTTGATCAGCTTGGGCTCACAGATACGCAGTATTTT. Translation: CASSFDQLGLTDTQYF.

The chain joins TRBV20-1 to TRBJ2-1; D gene uncertain. Germline assignment: CDR1 DFQATT and CDR2 SNEGSKA (reference sequence). Trimming took off 5 bases at V and 8 bases at J, with 4 bases between the two ends. CDR3 length equals 9 residues. The CDR3 bases are TGCAGTGCTCAGGATGAGCAGTTCTTC. It is translated as CSAQDEQFF.

The rearrangement joins TRBV7-9 to TRBJ1-3; D ambiguous. This CDR3 has 15 residues. Germline V CDR1 and CDR2: SEHNR, FQNEAQ (reference sequence). V gave up 5 bases and J gave up 4 bases, with 15 bases separating them. In DNA, the CDR3 is TGTGCCAGCAGCCCCCCGCTGAGGGAAGGAAACACCATATATTTT. Amino acid sequence: CASSPPLREGNTIYF.

The V gene is TRBV6-5, the J gene TRBJ1-2; 7 nucleotides match TRBD1. CDR1 and CDR2 (germline): MNHEY, SVGAGI. V lost 0 bases to trimming and J lost 8 bases; unmatched junction nucleotides: 6. The CDR3 totals 14 residues. CDR3 sequence reads: CASSYSPGGGGYTF. The CDR3 DNA sequence: TGTGCCAGCAGTTACTCTCCAGGGGGGGGCGGCTACACCTTC.

V gene TRBV6-5 combines with J gene TRBJ2-7; TRBD1 might be the D (6 bases). Germline V gene sequence: CDR1 MNHEY, CDR2 SVGAGI. This CDR3 has 13 amino acids. V lost 4 bases, J lost 5 bases, and 12 bases lay in between. The chain's CDR3 is CASSLYRAHEQYF. The CDR3 bases are TGTGCCAGCAGTTTATACAGGGCCCACGAGCAGTACTTC.

The chain is built from TRBV5-1 and TRBJ2-5; tentatively, D is TRBD1 (6 bases). Trimming stripped 0 bases from V and 4 bases from J, with 10 bases between. CDR3 length: 14 residues. Per the germline V gene, CDR1 is SGHRS and CDR2 is YFSETQ. CDR3 bases: TGCGCCAGCAGCTTGGTAACAGGGCGAGAGACCCAGTACTTC. Its translation: CASSLVTGRETQYF.

V gene TRBV5-3 combines with J gene TRBJ2-2; D remains ambiguous. TRBV5-3 is an ORF, and what it does is uncertain. CDR3 size: 11 residues. V was cut by 5 bases and J by 6 bases, with 5 bases left in between. The CDR3: CARRRPGELFF. The CDR3, as DNA: TGTGCCAGAAGGAGACCCGGGGAGCTGTTTTTT.

The V and J genes are TRBV7-9 and TRBJ2-3, with 8 bases lining up with TRBD2. In germline, CDR1 is SEHNR, CDR2 FQNEAQ (reference sequence). J was trimmed by 4 bases and V by 1 base; bases with no gene match: 4. The CDR3 extends over 15 amino acids. CDR3 nucleotides: TGTGCCAGCAGCTTAGTGGCGGGAGGCCCAGATACGCAGTATTTT. This gives the protein CASSLVAGGPDTQYF.

This clone was picked up one time. The CDR3 coding sequence is TGTGCCAGCAGCCCGACAGGGGGCAAGGGAAACACCATATATTTT. It codes for CASSPTGGKGNTIYF. The rearrangement uses TRBV7-9 and TRBJ1-3, with 10 bases matching TRBD1. CDR1 and CDR2 (germline): SEHNR, FQNEAQ (reference sequence). The CDR3 runs to 15 residues. V gave up 5 bases and J gave up 4 bases; unmatched junction bases: 5.

The V gene is TRBV4-1, the J gene TRBJ2-1, with 11 bases fitting TRBD1. The CDR3 spans 17 residues. Trimming removed 2 bases from V and 7 bases from J; junction bases left unmatched: 10. Germline V lookup: CDR1 MGHRA, CDR2 YSYEKL. For the CDR3, the DNA is TGCGCCAGCAGCCAACAACGAGCGGGACAGGGGGGAAATGAGCAGTTCTTC. Translation: CASSQQRAGQGGNEQFF.

The chain carries TRBV7-7 and TRBJ2-2; no clear D. Germline CDR1 SSHAT, CDR2 FNYEAQ (reference sequence). The CDR3 length is 13 residues. V was cut by 3 bases and J by 6 bases, with 8 bases left in between. The CDR3 region has the DNA TGTGCCAGCAGCTTTAAGGGCGCCGGGGAGCTGTTTTTT. Its protein product is CASSFKGAGELFF.

This clone was detected only once. The chain is built from TRBV10-1 and TRBJ1-5; 9 positions agree with TRBD1. The CDR3 has 17 amino acids. Germline lookup yields CDR1 WNHNN and CDR2 SYGVQD (reference sequence). V gave up 8 bases and J gave up 2 bases; unmatched junction bases: 13. In DNA form, the CDR3 reads TGCGCCAGCGCGCTGGGACAGGGTCGCCGGGGCAATCAGCCCCAGCATTTT. Translating gives CASALGQGRRGNQPQHF.

For the CDR3, the DNA is TGTGCCAGCAGCTTCCGGGACGGCGAGTCCAACACCATATATTTT. As protein: CASSFRDGESNTIYF. The V gene is TRBV11-2, the J gene TRBJ1-3, with a possible D match to TRBD1 (5 bases). The CDR3 sequence is 15 residues long. Germline V gives CDR1 SGHAT, CDR2 FQNNGV. The V gene lost 3 bases and the J gene lost 7 bases, with 16 bases spanning the gap.